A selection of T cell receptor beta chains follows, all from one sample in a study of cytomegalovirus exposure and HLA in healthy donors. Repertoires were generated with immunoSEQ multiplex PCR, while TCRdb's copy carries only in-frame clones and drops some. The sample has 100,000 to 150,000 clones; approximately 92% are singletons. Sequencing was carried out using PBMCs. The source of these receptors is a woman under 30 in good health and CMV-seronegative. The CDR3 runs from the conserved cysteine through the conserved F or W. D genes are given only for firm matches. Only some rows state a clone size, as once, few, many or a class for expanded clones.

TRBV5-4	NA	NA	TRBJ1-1	CASSSGYEAFF	TGTGCCAGCAGCTCCGGGTACGAAGCTTTCTTT
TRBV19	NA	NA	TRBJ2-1	CATRTTWNEQFF	TGTGCCACCCGAACTACGTGGAATGAGCAGTTCTTC
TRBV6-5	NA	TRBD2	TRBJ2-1	CASSFIAGGYNEQFF	TGTGCCAGCAGCTTTATAGCGGGGGGCTACAATGAGCAGTTCTTC
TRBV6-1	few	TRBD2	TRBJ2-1	CASSARGSGGFGEQFF	TGTGCCAGCAGTGCCAGGGGGAGCGGGGGGTTTGGAGAGCAGTTCTTC
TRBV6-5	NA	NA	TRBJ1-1	CASSYSSRGAEAFF	TGTGCCAGCAGTTACTCGAGTCGGGGGGCTGAAGCTTTCTTT
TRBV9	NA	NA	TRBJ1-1	CASSPPEGDTEAFF	TGTGCCAGCAGCCCCCCGGAAGGGGACACTGAAGCTTTCTTT
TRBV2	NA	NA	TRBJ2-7	CASNLRDTAYEQYF	TGTGCCAGCAACCTCCGGGACACGGCCTACGAGCAGTACTTC
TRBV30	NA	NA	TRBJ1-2	CAWSVLGGGSDGYTF	TGTGCCTGGAGTGTACTGGGCGGGGGAAGCGATGGCTACACCTTC
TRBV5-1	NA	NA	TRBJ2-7	CASSRTPLSGEQYF	TGCGCCAGCAGCCGCACACCGCTGTCGGGGGAGCAGTACTTC
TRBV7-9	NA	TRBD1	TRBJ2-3	CASSWREGTGPSQYF	TGTGCCAGCAGCTGGAGAGAAGGGACAGGGCCGTCGCAGTATTTT
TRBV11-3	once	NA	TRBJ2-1	CASSAGPNEQFF	TGTGCCAGCAGCGCGGGACCCAATGAGCAGTTCTTC
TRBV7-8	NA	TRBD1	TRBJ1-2	CASSGRTGYGYTF	TGTGCCAGCAGCGGGAGGACAGGGTACGGCTACACCTTC
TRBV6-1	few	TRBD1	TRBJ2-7	CASRATGGGEQYF	TGTGCCAGCAGGGCCACAGGGGGCGGCGAGCAGTACTTC
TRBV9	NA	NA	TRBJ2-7	CASSVNSGKEQYF	TGTGCCAGCAGCGTAAATTCCGGTAAGGAGCAGTACTTC
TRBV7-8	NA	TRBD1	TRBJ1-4	CASSPGQGETGGISEKLFF	TGTGCCAGCAGCCCCGGACAGGGGGAGACAGGCGGGATAAGTGAAAAACTGTTTTTT
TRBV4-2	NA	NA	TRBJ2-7	CASSLQDPRGEQYF	TGTGCCAGCAGTCTACAGGATCCAAGGGGCGAGCAGTACTTC
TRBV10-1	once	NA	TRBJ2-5	CASSDPNRGGETQYF	TGCGCCAGCAGTGATCCGAACAGGGGGGGAGAGACCCAGTACTTC
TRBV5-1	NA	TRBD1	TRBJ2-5	CASSRGTGDQETQYF	TGCGCCAGCAGCCGAGGGACAGGGGACCAAGAGACCCAGTACTTC
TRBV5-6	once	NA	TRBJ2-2	CASSINTGELFF	TGTGCCAGCAGTATAAACACCGGGGAGCTGTTTTTT
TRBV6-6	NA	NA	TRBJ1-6	CASTRGGVSNSPLHF	TGTGCCAGCACCCGGGGGGGGGTCAGCAATTCACCCCTCCACTTT
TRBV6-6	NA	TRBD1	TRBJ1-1	CASSYGQGVSEAFF	TGTGCCAGCAGTTACGGGCAGGGGGTGTCTGAAGCTTTCTTT
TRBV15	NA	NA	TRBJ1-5	CATSRPFGNQPQHF	TGTGCCACCAGCAGACCTTTTGGCAATCAGCCCCAGCATTTT
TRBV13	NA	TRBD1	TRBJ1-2	CASSAGTDQNYGYTF	TGTGCCAGCAGCGCCGGGACAGATCAGAACTATGGCTACACCTTC
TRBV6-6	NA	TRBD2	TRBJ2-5	CASSQTGRGLVETQYF	TGTGCCAGCAGTCAAACGGGGCGGGGGTTGGTGGAGACCCAGTACTTC
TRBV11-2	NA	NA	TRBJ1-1	CASSLNSQLEGASTEAFF	TGTGCCAGCAGCTTGAACAGTCAGTTGGAGGGTGCGAGCACTGAAGCTTTCTTT
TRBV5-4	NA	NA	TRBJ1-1	CASSAEGGTMNTEAFF	TGTGCCAGCAGCGCAGAGGGCGGGACTATGAACACTGAAGCTTTCTTT
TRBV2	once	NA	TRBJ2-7	CASSLDRSSYEQYF	TGTGCCAGCAGCCTAGACAGGAGCTCCTACGAGCAGTACTTC